Listed here is a single T cell receptor (beta chain). Only a few counts were recorded for this clonotype. What this receptor recognizes is not known. No base qualities exist here, and no much larger clone lies one base off it. This sample was taken from a study of blood T cells in healthy people across ages (dated by TCRdb to between 2015 and 2017). General notes on the study: In model experiments, roughly one uniquely barcoded TCR beta cDNA molecule per two T cells was captured by template switching. Using deep sequencing normalized with unique cDNA molecular identifiers, the study measured how TCR beta repertoire diversity changes with age. Four age groups were formed from the donors: young (average roughly 16 years), middle-aged (around 41), aged (around 62) and long-lived (roughly 88). To avoid experimental bias, donors of different ages were randomly spread across the sequencing lanes. Two additional independent replicas of 1 million unique cDNA reads from the same blood draw were analyzed for two donors (one aged 18 to 30 and one aged 80 or older). Overall results and qualifications from the work: Compared with the aged group, more naive CD4+ T cells, fewer expanded clones and increased TCR diversity were shown by the long-lived group, suggesting age selection. Estimates of total diversity based on one million sequenced T cells were considered lower bounds and underestimates. Because donor CMV infection status was unknown, age-related changes in expanded clonotypes were potentially confounded. The percentage of naive T cells measured by flow cytometry correlated strongly with observed TCR beta diversity. Since profiling was done on bulk unsorted PBMCs, naive and antigen-experienced compartments could not be conclusively compared. Observed TCR beta diversity per million T cells fell roughly linearly with age, and a significant reduction was already apparent by age about 43.

Libraries were built with 5' RACE. Instrument used: Illumina HiSeq 2500. A second PCR of about 6 to 11 cycles was performed with a sample-barcoded 5' primer and a J-beta primer mix. Each TCR beta cDNA molecule received a unique molecular identifier from a template-switch 5' adaptor carrying 12 random nucleotides. Each sample yielded at least 2.5 million CDR3-containing paired-end reads. All of the RNA was converted into first-strand cDNA using the Mint cDNA synthesis kit, with a TRBC-specific oligonucleotide serving as the primer. Following uracil-DNA glycosylase treatment, all cDNA underwent a first 18-cycle PCR with the universal primers M1SS and BC2_uni_R. The paper's processing steps were these. For normalization, 1 million high-quality reads were randomly selected from each sample, with every read carrying a distinct molecular identifier. Instead of being binned into consensus sequences, reads that shared molecular identifiers were thrown out. MiTCR, with a Q25 quality threshold and the strictest error-elimination algorithm, was used for CDR3 identification, clonotype clustering and error correction. A nonparametric unseen species model with Euler transformation was used to estimate lower-bound total TCR beta diversity. Starting from the raw public reads, TCRdb applied fastp trimming at Q25, assembled clones with MiXCR and retained in-frame beta chains. Rows are combined by CDR3 protein, so each entry shows the most common genes and DNA. It is TCRdb's table, rather than the study itself, that gives the V and J calls and clone size. For this sample the table gives roughly 500,000 distinct CDR3 sequences, of which 27% were detected only once. The leading ten clones occupy approximately 18% of the sample.

The roughly 39 donors, aged roughly 6 to 90 years, were systemically healthy Caucasian individuals from Russia. Each donor gave about 10 milliliters of peripheral blood, drawn into EDTA-treated Vacutainer tubes. Ficoll-Paque density-gradient centrifugation was used to isolate PBMCs, with at least 6 million obtained per sample. Trizol reagent was used to extract total RNA from the PBMCs, yielding at least 5 micrograms per sample. The percentages of naive CD45RAhigh/CD27high T cells were determined by flow cytometry on a PBMC aliquot from every donor. V is reduced by 6 bases and J by 0 bases, leaving a spacing of 17 bases between them. Including cysteine and phenylalanine, the CDR3 has 16 amino acids. Solely the CDR3 DNA is kept, with 48 bases framed from the first base. The germline V gene (reference sequence) yields LGHDT for CDR1 and YNNKEL for CDR2.

The sample consisted of blood. The chain couples TRBV3-1 to TRBJ1-1; a tentative D match to TRBD1 spans 6 bases. The receptor was isolated from a woman between 65 and 79 years old in good health. For the CDR3, the sequence is CASRQTAGALNTEAFF. The sequenced DNA: TGTGCCAGCAGGCAAACCGCAGGGGCCTTGAACACTGAAGCTTTCTTT.